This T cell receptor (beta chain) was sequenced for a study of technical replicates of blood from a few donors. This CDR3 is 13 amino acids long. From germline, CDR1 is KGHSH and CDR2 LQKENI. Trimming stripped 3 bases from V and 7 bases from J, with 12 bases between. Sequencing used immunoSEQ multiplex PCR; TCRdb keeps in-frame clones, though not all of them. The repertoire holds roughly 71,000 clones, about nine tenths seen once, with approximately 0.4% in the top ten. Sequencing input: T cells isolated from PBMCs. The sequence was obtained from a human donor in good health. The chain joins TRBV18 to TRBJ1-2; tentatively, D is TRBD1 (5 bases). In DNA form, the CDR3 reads TGTGCCAGCTCACCGCAGGGAGGGTCTGGCTACACCTTC. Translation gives CASSPQGGSGYTF.